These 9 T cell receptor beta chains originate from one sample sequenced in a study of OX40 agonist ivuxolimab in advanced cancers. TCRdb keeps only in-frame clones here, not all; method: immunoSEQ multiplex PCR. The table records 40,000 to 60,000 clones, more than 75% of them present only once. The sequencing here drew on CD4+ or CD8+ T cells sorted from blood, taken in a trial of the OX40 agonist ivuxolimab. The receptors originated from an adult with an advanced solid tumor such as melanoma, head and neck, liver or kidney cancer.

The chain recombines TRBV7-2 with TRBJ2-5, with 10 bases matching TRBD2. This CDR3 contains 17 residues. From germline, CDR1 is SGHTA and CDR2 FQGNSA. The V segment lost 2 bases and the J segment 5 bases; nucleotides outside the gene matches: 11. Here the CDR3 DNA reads TGTGCCAGCAGCTTACGGAAAGCGGGAGGGCGGGGGGAGACCCAGTACTTC. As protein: CASSLRKAGGRGETQYF.

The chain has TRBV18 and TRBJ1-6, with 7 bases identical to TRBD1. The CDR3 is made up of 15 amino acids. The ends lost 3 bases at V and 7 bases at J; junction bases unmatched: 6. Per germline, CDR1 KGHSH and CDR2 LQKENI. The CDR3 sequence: CASSPRQGGNSPLHF. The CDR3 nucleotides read TGTGCCAGCTCACCTCGACAGGGTGGGAATTCACCCCTCCACTTT.

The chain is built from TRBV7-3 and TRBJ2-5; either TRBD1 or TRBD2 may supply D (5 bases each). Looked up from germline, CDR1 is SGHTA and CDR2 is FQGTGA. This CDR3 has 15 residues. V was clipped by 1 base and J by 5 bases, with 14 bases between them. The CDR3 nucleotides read TGTGCCAGCAGCTTAAAGGGTGGGGGTATGGAGACCCAGTACTTC. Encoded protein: CASSLKGGGMETQYF.

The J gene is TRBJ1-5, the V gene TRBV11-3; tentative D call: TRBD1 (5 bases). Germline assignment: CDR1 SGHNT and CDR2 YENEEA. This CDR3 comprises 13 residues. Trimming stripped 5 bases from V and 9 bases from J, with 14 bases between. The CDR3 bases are TGTGCCAGCAGCGCCCAGGGCAGACGGCCCCAGCATTTT. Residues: CASSAQGRRPQHF.

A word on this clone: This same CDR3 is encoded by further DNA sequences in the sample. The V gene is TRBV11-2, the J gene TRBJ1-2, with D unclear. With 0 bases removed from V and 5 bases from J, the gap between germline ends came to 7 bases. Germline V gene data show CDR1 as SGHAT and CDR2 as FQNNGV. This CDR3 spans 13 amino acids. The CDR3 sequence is CASSLEGAYGYTF. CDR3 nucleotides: TGTGCCAGCAGCTTAGAAGGAGCGTATGGCTACACCTTC.

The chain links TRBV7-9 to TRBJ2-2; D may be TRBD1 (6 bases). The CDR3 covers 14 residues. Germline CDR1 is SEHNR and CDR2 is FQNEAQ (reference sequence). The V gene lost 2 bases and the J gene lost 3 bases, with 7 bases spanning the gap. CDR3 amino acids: CASSLQGYTGELFF. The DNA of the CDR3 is TGTGCCAGCAGCTTACAGGGGTACACCGGGGAGCTGTTTTTT.

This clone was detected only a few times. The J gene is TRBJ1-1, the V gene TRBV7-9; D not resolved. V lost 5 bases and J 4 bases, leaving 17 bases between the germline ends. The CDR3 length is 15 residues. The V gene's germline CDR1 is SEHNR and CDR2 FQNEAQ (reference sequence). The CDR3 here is CASSMVYARSTEAFF. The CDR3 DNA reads TGTGCCAGCAGCATGGTGTACGCCAGGAGCACTGAAGCTTTCTTT.

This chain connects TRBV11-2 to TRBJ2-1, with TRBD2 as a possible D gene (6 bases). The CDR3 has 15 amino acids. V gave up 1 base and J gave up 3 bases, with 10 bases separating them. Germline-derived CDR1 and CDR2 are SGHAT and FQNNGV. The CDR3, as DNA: TGTGCCAGCAGCTTAGTGGGCGGGGTCTACAATGAGCAGTTCTTC. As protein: CASSLVGGVYNEQFF.

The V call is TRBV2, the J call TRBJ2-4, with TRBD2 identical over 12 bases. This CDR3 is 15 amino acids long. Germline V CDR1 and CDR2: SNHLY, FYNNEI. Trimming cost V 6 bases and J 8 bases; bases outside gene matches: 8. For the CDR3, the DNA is TGTGCCAGCAGAACACTAGCGGGGGGTTGGGACATTCAGTACTTC. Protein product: CASRTLAGGWDIQYF.